The 20 T cell receptor beta chains listed next were all sequenced from one sample in a study of blood T cell repertoires in COVID-19. Clones were sequenced by immunoSEQ multiplex PCR, and TCRdb holds only the in-frame ones, with some missing. The sample includes some 210,000 clones, around four fifths seen only once; the top ten take less than 3%. The material sequenced was peripheral blood. Receptor source: a man over 45 with active or convalescent COVID-19.

This chain uses TRBV5-6 with TRBJ1-5, with D hard to call. The CDR3 is 17 residues long. Trimming removed 4 bases from V and 0 bases from J, with 17 bases in between. In germline, CDR1 is SGHDT, CDR2 YYEEEE. This chain's CDR3 is CASSLRLGENSNQPQHF. Written as DNA, the CDR3 is TGTGCCAGCAGCCTGAGGCTTGGAGAAAATAGCAATCAGCCCCAGCATTTT.

This chain joins TRBV27 and TRBJ1-5; a weak D match, TRBD1 (6 bases). CDR1 and CDR2 (germline): MNHEY, SMNVEV (reference sequence). Trimming cost V 10 bases and J 0 bases, with 10 bases left between them. The CDR3 contains 13 residues. The CDR3 here is CATGQFSNQPQHF. The CDR3 bases are TGTGCCACCGGACAGTTTAGCAATCAGCCCCAGCATTTT.

V usage is TRBV10-2 and J usage is TRBJ2-2; the match to TRBD2 covers 16 bases. The CDR3 runs to 17 residues. The germline gives CDR1 WSHSY, CDR2 SAAADI. The V and J ends lost 6 bases and 2 bases, in that order; junction bases with no gene match: 3. In nucleotides, the CDR3 is TGCGCCAGCAGGGGGACTAGCGGGGGGGATAACACCGGGGAGCTGTTTTTT. It specifies CASRGTSGGDNTGELFF.

The chain links TRBV3-1 (or the pseudogene TRBV3-2) to TRBJ1-2; 7 bases are shared with TRBD1. The CDR3 consists of 13 residues. Germline lookup yields CDR1 LGHDT and CDR2 YNNKEL (reference sequence). J gave up 2 bases and V 8 bases, and 5 bases lay outside the gene matches. For the CDR3, the DNA is TGTGCCAGCTCAACAGGGGAGAACTATGGCTACACCTTC. It encodes CASSTGENYGYTF.

The V and J genes are TRBV18 and TRBJ1-2, with 11 nucleotides matching TRBD1. CDR1 is KGHSH, CDR2 LQKENI, per germline. With 4 bases clipped from V and 4 bases from J, the junction kept 5 bases outside the gene matches. The CDR3 spans 15 residues. The CDR3 coding sequence is TGTGCCAGCTCACAAACCGGGACAGGGGGCTATGGCTACACCTTC. Its protein is CASSQTGTGGYGYTF.

The chain employs TRBV29-1 and TRBJ1-2; the D gene is possibly TRBD1 (6 bases). This CDR3 is 11 amino acids long. V lost 7 bases to trimming and J lost 8 bases, with 14 bases between them. Germline CDR1 is SQVTM and CDR2 is ANQGSEA. CDR3 DNA: TGCAGCGATGGGGGGGCCTCGGGCTACACCTTC. Translated: CSDGGASGYTF. The entire variable domain, with the rest obtained from reference TRBV29-1 and TRBJ1-2, is as follows: SAVISQKPSRDICQRGTSLTIQCQVDSQVTMMFWYRQQPGQSLTLIATANQGSEATYESGFVIDKFPISRPNLTFSTLTVSNMSPEDSSIYLCSDGGASGYTFGSGTRLTVV.

The rearrangement uses TRBV10-1 and TRBJ2-3; 7 bases line up with TRBD1. This CDR3 spans 14 amino acids. V shed 4 bases and J 3 bases; nucleotides not matched to a gene: 4. The V gene's germline CDR1 is WNHNN and CDR2 SYGVQD (reference sequence). CDR3 sequence reads: CASSAEGATDTQYF. CDR3 DNA: TGCGCCAGCAGTGCCGAGGGGGCAACAGATACGCAGTATTTT.

V and J are TRBV11-2 and TRBJ2-3, with 7 nucleotides matching TRBD2. Germline V CDR1 and CDR2: SGHAT, FQNNGV. V was clipped by 5 bases and J by 0 bases; unmatched bases: 11. The CDR3 is made up of 17 amino acids. CDR3 protein: CASSPRGGTTSTDTQYF. CDR3 DNA: TGTGCCAGCAGCCCTCGGGGAGGGACGACTAGCACAGATACGCAGTATTTT.

The chain uses TRBV9 and TRBJ2-5; 8 nucleotides line up with TRBD1. This CDR3 is built from 14 residues. CDR1 is SGDLS and CDR2 is YYNGEE in the germline V gene. V was pared by 4 bases and J by 5 bases, with 7 bases of the junction left unmatched. The CDR3 loop reads CASSSRQGRETQYF. Written as DNA, the CDR3 is TGTGCCAGCAGCTCTCGACAGGGGCGGGAGACCCAGTACTTC.

This clone showed up just once. The chain uses TRBV2 and TRBJ2-5, with D maybe TRBD1 (6 bases). Germline loops: CDR1 SNHLY, CDR2 FYNNEI. V shed 0 bases and J shed 2 bases, with 13 bases lying between them. This CDR3 comprises 16 residues. CDR3 amino acids: CASSEALRGKQETQYF. The CDR3 DNA sequence: TGTGCCAGCAGTGAAGCGCTTAGGGGGAAACAAGAGACCCAGTACTTC. Together with reference TRBV2 and TRBJ2-5, the CDR3 gives the full variable domain: EPEVTQTPSHQVTQMGQEVILRCVPISNHLYFYWYRQILGQKVEFLVSFYNNEISEKSEIFDDQFSVERPDGSNFTLKIRSTKLEDSAMYFCASSEALRGKQETQYFGPGTRLLVL.

The V call is TRBV6-2 or TRBV6-3, the J call TRBJ1-6; 10 bases are shared with TRBD1. Trimming removed 2 bases from V and 9 bases from J; junction bases left unmatched: 1. The length of the CDR3 is 14 residues. Germline values: CDR1 MNHEY, CDR2 SVGEGT. In nucleotides, the CDR3 is TGTGCCAGCAGTTACGGGACAGGGGTTTCACCCCTCCACTTT. Translated, it gives CASSYGTGVSPLHF.

This clone was seen just once. The chain uses TRBV6-5 and TRBJ1-1, with D possibly matching TRBD1 (5 bases). The germline gives CDR1 MNHEY, CDR2 SVGAGI. Deletions cut 8 bases from V and 1 base from J, with 14 bases between. The CDR3 totals 14 residues. The CDR3 DNA is TGTGCCAGCTTTCTCGGGGGGAGGAACACTGAAGCTTTCTTT. It translates to CASFLGGRNTEAFF.

The chain links TRBV21-1 to TRBJ2-5; the tabulated D call, TRBD1, remains unverified against the DNA. TRBV21-1 is assigned pseudogene status. The CDR3 length is 12 residues. CDR3 protein: CARTGTEETQYF. Here the CDR3 DNA reads TGTGCCAGAACAGGGACGGAAGAGACCCAGTACTTC.

Notes on this clone: The same CDR3 also results from other DNA sequences found in this sample. V is TRBV29-1 and J is TRBJ2-5; TRBD1 is a possible D gene (5 bases). Germline V lookup: CDR1 SQVTM, CDR2 ANQGSEA. The germline V and J ends were trimmed by 4 bases and 1 base, with 7 bases remaining between them. This CDR3 is built from 12 residues. CDR3 bases: TGCAGCGTTGGAAGGGGCCAAGAGACCCAGTACTTC. As protein: CSVGRGQETQYF.

This clone was observed once. J is TRBJ2-7 and V is TRBV12-3 or TRBV12-4; a weak D match, TRBD1 (5 bases). Trimming removed 6 bases at V and 2 bases at J, with 8 bases between. The CDR3 length is 12 residues. Written as DNA, the CDR3 is TGTGCCAGCAGCTCGACAGCCTACGAGCAGTACTTC. Its translation is CASSSTAYEQYF.

This clone was recorded only once. This sequence joins TRBV5-6 and TRBJ2-5; TRBD2 matches 7 bases. Germline-derived CDR1 and CDR2 are SGHDT and YYEEEE. The CDR3 runs 16 residues. The V gene end was trimmed by 2 bases and the J gene end by 3 bases; junction bases not matched to a gene: 10. The CDR3 is CASSFQGLSGEETQYF. The CDR3 nucleotides are TGTGCCAGCAGCTTTCAGGGACTAAGCGGGGAAGAGACCCAGTACTTC.

V is TRBV30 and J is TRBJ1-1; 9 bases line up with TRBD1. Germline V lookup: CDR1 GTSNPN, CDR2 SVGIG (reference sequence). The CDR3 is made up of 17 amino acids. V gave up 5 bases and J gave up 1 base; unmatched junction bases: 14. The CDR3 DNA reads TGTGCCTGGGACAGGGGGAATGGCCCAGGGGGGAACACTGAAGCTTTCTTT. This sequence encodes CAWDRGNGPGGNTEAFF.

This clone was recorded once. The V gene is TRBV7-3, the J gene TRBJ2-3; D might be TRBD2 (7 bases). This CDR3 has 13 amino acids. V lost 5 bases and J lost 8, with 14 bases in between. CDR1 and CDR2 (germline): SGHTA, FQGTGA. Written as DNA, the CDR3 is TGTGCCAGCAGCCCCGGGGGGCCTGGTACGCAGTATTTT. It is translated as CASSPGGPGTQYF. Supplemented by reference TRBV7-3 and TRBJ2-3, the full variable domain reads GAGVSQTPSNKVTEKGKYVELRCDPISGHTALYWYRQSLGQGPEFLIYFQGTGAADDSGLPNDRFFAVRPEGSVSTLKIQRTERGDSAVYLCASSPGGPGTQYFGPGTRLTVL.

This chain uses TRBV6-2 or TRBV6-3 with TRBJ2-1, with 11 bases fitting TRBD2. Germline values: CDR1 MNHEY, CDR2 SVGEGT. After removal of 6 bases from V and 12 bases from J, the junction contained 7 bases not matched to a gene. The CDR3 length is 13 residues. The CDR3 coding sequence is TGTGCCAGCAGCTCGGGACTAGCGGTAGGGCAGTTCTTC. It yields the protein CASSSGLAVGQFF.

V and J are TRBV4-3 and TRBJ2-5; 8 bases align to TRBD1. V shed 0 bases and J 4 bases; nucleotides not matched to a gene: 10. The CDR3 is made up of 17 amino acids. Germline-derived CDR1 and CDR2 are LGHNA and YSLEER. CDR3 sequence reads: CASSQEPIRTGPETQYF. CDR3 in DNA: TGCGCCAGCAGCCAAGAACCGATACGGACAGGGCCAGAGACCCAGTACTTC.